The entry below gives a single T cell receptor beta chain sequence along with its context. As handled by the study authors: Reference gene primers were amplified, and this amplification served to estimate nucleated cell counts. The method was immunoSEQ multiplex PCR; TCRdb's version includes in-frame clones alone and lacks a portion of them. V, J and clone size derive from that table, while D and trimming were established from the DNA sequence. This table holds some 140,000 clones, more than 60% found once. Germline CDR1 reads MDHEN; CDR2 reads SYDVKM. The CDR3 sequence is 13 residues long. The J segment lost 9 bases and the V segment lost 5 bases, leaving 5 bases of the junction unmatched. The sample originates from a study of blood T cell repertoires in COVID-19. Study at large: Researchers got acute and convalescent COVID-19 samples from the United States, Italy and Spain. Sources were T cells, B-cell-depleted T cells, or PBMCs; the material itself was cDNA or gDNA.

The sample consisted of peripheral blood. The chain has TRBV28 and TRBJ1-5; 9 bases match TRBD1. The TCR originated in an elderly man with acute or convalescent COVID-19. Written as DNA, the CDR3 is TGTGCCAGCAGTCGGGGACAGGGACGGCCCCAGCATTTT. It encodes CASSRGQGRPQHF.